This T cell receptor (beta chain) appears in the sequencing data of a study of shared clonotypes between healthy human individuals (dated by TCRdb to 2019 to 2021). Notes on the research overall: The cohort comprised a couple of women and a few men aged 18 to 49 years. The study deeply sequenced blood TCR repertoires of five healthy adults to estimate repertoire size and the extent of clonotype sharing between individuals. Different laboratories and diverse techniques were used to prepare libraries and sequence TCR repertoires, to increase sequencing depth and limit assay-specific biases. For each donor, CD4 naive and CD4 memory were each run on three plates, CD8 naive on two plates, and CD8 memory on one plate. Per donor, leukapheresis produced somewhere between about 0.94 and 8.9 billion PBMCs.

Taken from the germline V gene, the CDR1 and CDR2 loops are MDHEN and SYDVKM. V is clipped by 5 bases and J by 15 bases, and the sequence between their germline boundaries is 17 bases long. CDR3 length: 12 amino acids, cysteine to phenylalanine. The retained sequence is limited to the CDR3, 36 bases, with the frame set at the first base. This clone was picked up one time. Its recognized antigen is unknown. No much larger clone exists at a distance of one base, and base qualities are not known. Overall study results and their limits: Estimated clonotype richness was generally larger for naive than for memory subsets. Sampling was restricted to blood, and TCR repertoires in tissue are likely to differ from TCR repertoires in blood. Around 5% of naive CD4, 3.5% of naive CD8, 2.3% of memory CD4, and 0.4% of memory CD8 clonotypes were shared across several donors. Even with the large sequencing depth, rarefaction of the sorted-subset datasets indicated that sequencing was incomplete. Compared with non-shared clonotypes, clonotypes shared by all four sorted-subset donors had higher generation probabilities. Pairwise subsampling led to the expectation that sequencing depth would affect the degree of clonotype sharing among donors. The genetic and exposure-history diversity represented was limited by the small number of donors.

Using the deep immunoSEQ assay, multiplex PCR amplified TCR CDR3 regions from genomic DNA. Extracted genomic DNA from each cell subset was spread evenly across all wells of several immunoSEQ 96-well plates, with each plate serving as a replicate. For sorted subsets, approximately 0.2 ug of genomic DNA, equivalent to about 30,000 T cell genomes, went into each replicate PCR. Purified libraries were quantified with a Qubit 3.0 fluorometer, sized on a Bioanalyzer 2100, and re-quantified with the KAPA Library Quantification kit. A separate single-read 150-cycle Illumina NextSeq 550 flow cell was used to sequence each immunoSEQ 96-well plate. Turning to the authors' computational methods: Because the immunoSEQ output included only junctional sequences and no quality scores, the filtering could not be the same as the filtering used for full-length reads. Sequences were annotated with PyIR, a Python wrapper for IgBLAST v1.9, using IMGT germline references to assign V/J genes and CDR3. Reads with weak V/J assignments (E-value above 1e-6), missing CDR3, stop codons, out-of-frame junctions, or ambiguous translated residues were removed. V3J clonotypes were defined as sequences sharing an identical inferred V gene, J gene, and CDR3 amino acid sequence. Percentage overlap between repertoires was computed as shared unique clonotypes divided by the size of the smaller repertoire. Repertoire richness was assessed with RTK rarefaction, the Chao1 estimator, and Recon v2.1 estimates of unobserved clonotypes. Generation probabilities for all TCRbeta clonotypes obtained by the gDNA method from a handful of donors were computed using OLGA. The immuneACCESS repertoire file appears here via TCRdb, limited to in-frame rearrangements. These files lack a portion of the clones; in checked studies, under half of the deficit traces to unresolved V genes, and the cause of the others is not known. D and trimming were read from the DNA, whereas the V and J calls and clone size are those reported in that table. The sample contains roughly 2.1 million clones, about 93% of them found a single time. The ten top clones hold approximately 1.7% of the sample.

For the CD8 naive samples, CD45RO-negative cells were positively selected for CCR7, yielding a CD45RA+CCR7+ population from which TemRA cells were excluded. The donors were healthy, HIV-negative adults with no recently reported acute infections or vaccinations. Every donor was a Caucasian adult living in Nashville, Tennessee, USA. Blood was collected by leukapheresis, and PBMCs were isolated by Ficoll-Histopaque density gradient centrifugation and then cryopreserved in liquid nitrogen vapor phase. Purity and quantity of every magnetically sorted T cell population were checked by analytical flow cytometry. Genomic DNA was isolated from every sorted fraction and measured by UV absorbance on a Nanodrop 2000c.

This TCR came from a man aged 18 to 30 in good health. Some clones in this sample may be carry-over from other donors' samples. The chain couples TRBV28 to TRBJ2-1; a tentative D match to TRBD1 spans 5 bases. Sequencing was carried out using naive CD8+ T cells from PBMCs. This sample's cell subset or site label indicates: CD45RA+CCR7+. The DNA sequence reads TGTGCCAGCAGTCATGACAGCTCTCAGGGGTTCTTC. It translates as CASSHDSSQGFF.